This T cell receptor (beta chain) was found in a study of regulatory T cells in long-lasting Graves disease. Arm-PCR of CDR3 regions and iRepertoire HTBI primers were used to build TCR beta libraries. TCRdb re-called the multiplex PCR reads through MiXCR, storing one row per CDR3 protein. The sample includes hundreds of thousands of distinct CDR3 sequences, roughly 16% of them seen just once. Time point in this sample: newly diagnosed GD, antithyroid drugs for less than 3 months. RNA extracted from PBMCs served as the sequencing template. The CDR3 runs to 15 residues. CDR1 is MNHNS and CDR2 is SASEGT in the germline V gene. Trimming pared 6 bases from V and 4 bases from J, leaving 18 bases between. This clonotype has a handful of counts. The sample was also reused in another study, on T cells in Graves' hyperthyroidism and ophthalmopathy.

This specimen consisted of peripheral blood mononuclear cells (PBMCs), obtained at new diagnosis, from a patient treated with antithyroid drugs. This TCR derives from a young man with Graves disease. The J gene is TRBJ1-2, the V gene TRBV6-1; possible D gene TRBD1, 5 bases. CDR3 in amino acids: CASSPILGPGYGYTF. In nucleotides, the CDR3 is TGTGCCAGCAGCCCCATCCTGGGGCCAGGCTATGGCTACACCTTC.